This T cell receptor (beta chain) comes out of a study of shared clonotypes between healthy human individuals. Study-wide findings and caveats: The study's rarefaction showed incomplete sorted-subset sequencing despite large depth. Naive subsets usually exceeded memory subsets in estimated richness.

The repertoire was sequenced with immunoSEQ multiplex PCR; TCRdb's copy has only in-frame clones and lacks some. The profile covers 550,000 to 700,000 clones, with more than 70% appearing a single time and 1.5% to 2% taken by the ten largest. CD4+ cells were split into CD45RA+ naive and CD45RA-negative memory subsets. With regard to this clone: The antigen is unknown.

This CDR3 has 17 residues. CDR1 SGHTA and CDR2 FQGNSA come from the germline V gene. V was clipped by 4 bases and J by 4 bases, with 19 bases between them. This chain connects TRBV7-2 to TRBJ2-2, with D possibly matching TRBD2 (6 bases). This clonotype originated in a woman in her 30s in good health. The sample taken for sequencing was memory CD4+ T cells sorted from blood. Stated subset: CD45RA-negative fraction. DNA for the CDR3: TGTGCCAGCAGCTCCCACGTGGAGGGAGTCGGCACCGGGGAGCTGTTTTTT. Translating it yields CASSSHVEGVGTGELFF.